This T cell receptor beta chain was captured by sequencing in a study of T cell responses to AZD1222 COVID-19 vaccine. Study-level results: Reportedly, nearly half the spike-specific TCRs target unmutated variant regions. A mostly white British donor set with more females was recruited, and clonal diversity was possibly underestimated. Rises in breadth and depth of Spike-specific TCRs came after two AZD1222 doses. Sampled repertoires all dated from after the peak T cell response.

About this clone itself: Its specificity is not known.

The data were produced by immunoSEQ multiplex PCR, yet TCRdb's version contains in-frame clones alone and is incomplete. The top ten hold less than 6.5% of the sample, which has approximately 70,000 clones, roughly four fifths seen once. The CDR3 is made up of 16 amino acids. With 2 bases removed from V and 0 bases from J, the gap between germline ends came to 14 bases. Germline V gene sequence: CDR1 MNHEY, CDR2 SVGEGT. The sequence came from an adult in good health. The sample was peripheral blood, taken on day 0 of AZD1222 vaccination. This chain joins TRBV6-2 or TRBV6-3 and TRBJ2-7; either TRBD1 or TRBD2 may supply D (5 bases each). The CDR3 loop reads CASSYLRWGPSYEQYF. The CDR3 nucleotides read TGTGCCAGCAGTTACCTTCGATGGGGACCCTCCTACGAGCAGTACTTC.